These T cell receptor beta chains were read from a single sample in a study of T-cell memory formation after mild COVID-19. TCRdb re-analysed the 5' RACE reads in MiXCR, keeping a single row per CDR3 protein. The sample shows about 160,000 distinct CDR3 sequences, 30% to 35% of them seen only once. The material sequenced was PBMCs or a T cell subset sorted from them (not recorded which). The source is an adult woman who had mild COVID-19 (a few samples of this study predate the infection). Cell type and time point are not known. Both conserved end residues are part of each CDR3. The D gene is left open where the match is weak. Only part of the rows carry a size: once, few, many, or a class if the clone is expanded.

>once|TRBJ2-3|TRBV6-5|TRBD2
CASSGLAGGTDTQYF
TGTGCCAGCAGTGGACTAGCGGGGGGGACAGATACGCAGTATTTT
>-|TRBJ2-7|TRBV20-1|TRBD1
CSAGDRGYEQYF
TGCAGTGCTGGAGACAGGGGGTACGAGCAGTACTTC
>-|TRBJ1-2|TRBV29-1|-
CSVEKSGRYGYTF
TGCAGCGTTGAAAAGTCAGGGAGGTATGGCTACACCTTC
>-|TRBJ2-7|TRBV12-3/TRBV12-4|-
CASSLTGYEQYF
TGTGCCAGCAGTCTTACAGGGTACGAGCAGTACTTC
>few|TRBJ1-1|TRBV6-1|TRBD1
CASSRDRGPPYEAFF
TGTGCCAGCAGTCGGGACAGGGGGCCCCCTTATGAAGCTTTCTTT
>-|TRBJ1-4|TRBV6-5|TRBD1
CASSYVQGGEKLFF
TGTGCCAGCAGTTACGTCCAGGGGGGAGAAAAACTGTTTTTT
>-|TRBJ2-1|TRBV5-1|TRBD2
CASSLAGTSGSRQFF
TGCGCCAGCAGCTTGGCGGGGACTAGCGGGAGTAGACAGTTCTTC
>-|TRBJ1-3|TRBV4-2|-
CASSPRHLDSGNTIYF
TGTGCCAGCAGCCCCAGACATCTCGACTCTGGAAACACCATATATTTT
>few|TRBJ2-7|TRBV5-1|-
CASSLAEVGVNYEQYF
TGCGCCAGCAGCTTGGCCGAGGTAGGGGTGAACTACGAGCAGTACTTC
>-|TRBJ2-4|TRBV19|-
CASSTGGGHIQYF
TGTGCCAGTAGTACGGGTGGGGGCCACATTCAGTACTTC
>-|TRBJ2-2|TRBV10-3|-
CAISDHVQGGLKNTGELFF
TGTGCCATCAGTGACCACGTTCAAGGGGGATTAAAAAACACCGGGGAGCTGTTTTTT
>-|TRBJ1-1|TRBV24-1|-
CATSDFSNTEAFF
TGTGCCACCAGTGATTTTTCCAACACTGAAGCTTTCTTT
>few|TRBJ2-3|TRBV7-2|TRBD2
CASSFPTSGRGWAQYF
TGTGCCAGCAGCTTTCCGACTAGCGGGAGAGGATGGGCGCAGTATTTT
>-|TRBJ1-5|TRBV2|-
CASSAQGSSNQPQHF
TGTGCCAGCAGCGCACAGGGTAGTAGCAATCAGCCCCAGCATTTT
>-|TRBJ1-4|TRBV5-4|-
CASSLGQEQKLFF
TGTGCCAGCAGCTTAGGGCAAGAACAAAAACTGTTTTTT
>many|TRBJ2-2|TRBV28|-
CASGTGPTGELFF
TGTGCCAGCGGTACAGGGCCCACCGGGGAGCTGTTTTTT
>few|TRBJ1-6|TRBV18|-
CASSPGSGNSPLHF
TGTGCCAGCTCACCAGGGAGCGGGAATTCACCCCTCCACTTT
>-|TRBJ2-1|TRBV15|TRBD2
CATSRVIAGNEDEQFF
TGTGCCACCAGCAGAGTAATAGCGGGTAACGAGGATGAGCAGTTCTTC
>-|TRBJ2-1|TRBV2|-
CASTPEGLGNEQFF
TGTGCCAGCACCCCAGAGGGTCTTGGCAATGAGCAGTTCTTC
>-|TRBJ2-2|TRBV19|TRBD1
CASSIRGQSGELFF
TGTGCCAGTAGTATAAGGGGGCAGTCCGGGGAGCTGTTTTTT
>-|TRBJ2-1|TRBV7-9|-
CASGGVRGPNEQFF
TGTGCCAGCGGCGGGGTCAGGGGCCCCAATGAGCAGTTCTTC